Following are 16 T cell receptor beta chains from one sample sequenced in a study of cytomegalovirus exposure and HLA in healthy donors. This table comes from immunoSEQ multiplex PCR, and its TCRdb copy is limited to in-frame clones, with some not included. The data contain 95,000 to 120,000 clones, roughly 88% of them singletons. Sequenced material: PBMCs. Receptors originate from a woman younger than 35 in good health and CMV-seronegative.

The chain combines TRBV27 with TRBJ1-5, with D hard to call. This CDR3 region has 15 residues. Germline V lookup: CDR1 MNHEY, CDR2 SMNVEV (reference sequence). Trimming took off 10 bases at V and 0 bases at J, with 16 bases between the two ends. For the CDR3, the DNA is TGTGCCACTCCCCCCGGGTCGGATAGCAATCAGCCCCAGCATTTT. Residues: CATPPGSDSNQPQHF.

V usage is TRBV25-1 and J usage is TRBJ2-2; D uncertain. The CDR3 has 13 amino acids. From germline, CDR1 is MGHDK and CDR2 SYGVNS. Trimming removed 5 bases from V and 6 bases from J, with 10 bases in between. The CDR3 loop is CASSSDDAGELFF. Here the CDR3 DNA reads TGTGCCAGCAGTAGCGATGATGCCGGGGAGCTGTTTTTT. The full variable domain, with the rest looked up from reference TRBV25-1 and TRBJ2-2, is EADIYQTPRYLVIGTGKKITLECSQTMGHDKMYWYQQDPGMELHLIHYSYGVNSTEKGDLSSESTVSRIRTEHFPLTLESARPSHTSQYLCASSSDDAGELFFGEGSRLTVL.

The CDR3: CAAPREGSYNEQFF. The CDR3 DNA reads TGTGCCGCCCCTCGGGAGGGCTCCTACAATGAGCAGTTCTTC. The chain couples TRBV30 to TRBJ2-1, with TRBD2 matching 8 bases. This CDR3 region has 14 residues. The germline V gene has CDR1 GTSNPN and CDR2 SVGIG (reference sequence). Unmatched junction bases numbered 6, after V lost 8 bases and J lost 0 bases.

The chain couples TRBV7-9 to TRBJ1-6; 10 nucleotides agree with TRBD1. The CDR3 extends over 17 amino acids. Germline V lookup: CDR1 SEHNR, CDR2 FQNEAQ (reference sequence). V lost 5 bases, J lost 2 bases, and 6 bases stayed unmatched. The CDR3: CASSNRDRGTYNSPLHF. The CDR3 nucleotides read TGTGCCAGCAGCAACCGGGACAGGGGCACCTATAATTCACCCCTCCACTTT. Full variable domain (remainder filled in from reference TRBV7-9 and TRBJ1-6): DTGVSQNPRHKITKRGQNVTFRCDPISEHNRLYWYRQTLGQGPEFLTYFQNEAQLEKSRLLSDRFSAERPKGSFSTLEIQRTEQGDSAMYLCASSNRDRGTYNSPLHFGNGTRLTVT.

V is TRBV2 and J is TRBJ2-3; D may be TRBD1 (6 bases). Trimming pared 8 bases from V and 0 bases from J, leaving 12 bases between. The germline V gene has CDR1 SNHLY and CDR2 FYNNEI. The CDR3 is 14 residues long. The CDR3 DNA reads TGTGCCAGCTTCGTGGGGGCCAGCACAGATACGCAGTATTTT. Protein product: CASFVGASTDTQYF.

This clone showed up just a few times. V usage is TRBV10-2 and J usage is TRBJ2-5, with D tentatively TRBD1 (6 bases). V lost 4 bases and J 5 bases, leaving 14 bases between the germline ends. The germline CDR1 and CDR2 sequences are WSHSY and SAAADI. The CDR3 contains 14 residues. CDR3 protein: CASSGQALGETQYF. The CDR3 DNA sequence: TGCGCCAGCAGTGGACAGGCTCTGGGGGAGACCCAGTACTTC.

This clone was seen more than once but under ten times. J is TRBJ2-1 and V is TRBV18; the match to TRBD2 covers 10 bases. The CDR3 spans 18 residues. CDR1 is KGHSH, CDR2 LQKENI, per germline. With V trimmed by 3 bases and J by 4 bases, 12 bases remained unmatched. CDR3 region: CASSPTGVAGGPYNEQFF. The CDR3 region has the DNA TGTGCCAGCTCACCTACGGGAGTAGCGGGGGGTCCTTACAATGAGCAGTTCTTC. The entire variable domain, with the rest obtained from reference TRBV18 and TRBJ2-1, is as follows: NAGVMQNPRHLVRRRGQEARLRCSPMKGHSHVYWYRQLPEEGLKFMVYLQKENIIDESGMPKERFSAEFPKEGPSILRIQQVVRGDSAAYFCASSPTGVAGGPYNEQFFGPGTRLTVL.

J is TRBJ1-4 and V is TRBV6-1; D uncertain. The CDR3 runs to 12 residues. V shed 6 bases and J shed 8 bases, with 10 bases lying between them. Germline-derived CDR1 and CDR2 are MNHNS and SASEGT. The CDR3 protein is CASSQIWEKLFF. Here the CDR3 DNA reads TGTGCCAGCAGCCAGATTTGGGAAAAACTGTTTTTT.

The CDR3 DNA follows: TGTGCCAGCCGGGGGGGCTGGGGCTACACCTTC. Translating it yields CASRGGWGYTF. This chain links TRBV6-5 with TRBJ1-2, with D possibly matching TRBD1 (6 bases). From germline, CDR1 is MNHEY and CDR2 SVGAGI. The CDR3 totals 11 residues. With 8 bases removed from V and 8 bases from J, the gap between germline ends came to 12 bases.

V gene TRBV4-1 combines with J gene TRBJ2-1; 7 bases align to TRBD1. V dropped 3 bases and J dropped 10; count of bases not matched to a gene: 12. The CDR3 is 15 residues long. Germline V gene lookup returns CDR1 MGHRA and CDR2 YSYEKL. CDR3 sequence reads: CASSHGQAGWVEQFF. CDR3 bases: TGCGCCAGCAGCCACGGACAGGCGGGTTGGGTGGAGCAGTTCTTC.

This clone was detected only once. Other DNA sequences of this sample code for an identical CDR3. This chain connects TRBV6-1 to TRBJ1-2; 7 bases line up with TRBD1. There are 15 residues in the CDR3. The ends lost 3 bases at V and 0 bases at J; junction bases unmatched: 4. Germline CDR1 reads MNHNS; CDR2 reads SASEGT. The CDR3 reads CASSDWTGPNYGYTF. In DNA, the CDR3 is TGTGCCAGCAGTGACTGGACAGGCCCTAACTATGGCTACACCTTC.

The chain combines TRBV30 with TRBJ2-5, with 10 bases matching TRBD2. The CDR3 is 16 amino acids. The germline V gene has CDR1 GTSNPN and CDR2 SVGIG (reference sequence). The junction had 7 bases not matched to a gene; V was cut back by 1 base and J by 2 bases. CDR3 DNA: TGTGCCTGGAGTGCCCCAGGACTAGCGGCTCAAGAGACCCAGTACTTC. Amino acids: CAWSAPGLAAQETQYF. The full variable domain, in which reference TRBV30 and TRBJ2-5 provide the parts outside the CDR3, is SQTIHQWPATLVQPVGSPLSLECTVEGTSNPNLYWYRQAAGRGLQLLFYSVGIGQISSEVPQNLSASRPQDRQFILSSKKLLLSDSGFYLCAWSAPGLAAQETQYFGPGTRLLVL.

The chain has TRBV2 and TRBJ2-3, with D unresolved. The CDR3 loop spans 14 amino acids. The V gene lost 1 base and the J gene lost 2 bases, with 7 bases spanning the gap. Per the germline V gene, CDR1 is SNHLY and CDR2 is FYNNEI. In DNA, the CDR3 is TGTGCCAGCAGTGAAGACAGAGCCACAGATACGCAGTATTTT. Translating gives CASSEDRATDTQYF.

This clone has only one observation. This chain uses TRBV5-4 with TRBJ2-6; D is unclear. The CDR3 is 16 amino acids. Trimming shortened V by 2 bases and J by 4 bases, and 13 bases separated the two germline ends. Germline values: CDR1 SGHNT, CDR2 YYREEE (reference sequence). The CDR3 reads CASSFSVLYGANVLTF. CDR3 bases: TGTGCCAGCAGCTTTTCGGTATTGTACGGGGCCAACGTCCTGACTTTC.

The DNA of the CDR3 is TGTGCCAGCAGCTCCCCGGGGTCCCTTAATGAAAAACTGTTTTTT. The encoded protein is CASSSPGSLNEKLFF. V is TRBV7-8 and J is TRBJ1-4; D is ambiguous. Germline loops: CDR1 SGHVS, CDR2 FQNEAQ. CDR3 size: 15 residues. V lost 4 bases and J 4 bases, leaving 13 bases between the germline ends.

The V call is TRBV28, the J call TRBJ2-1; a possible D gene is TRBD2 (6 bases). The ends were cut back, 5 bases at V and 9 bases at J, with 29 bases in the middle. CDR3 size: 18 residues. From germline, CDR1 is MDHEN and CDR2 SYDVKM. The CDR3 DNA is TGTGCCAGCAGTCCCGGCGCTAGTTTAGGTTGGAAGGGAGGTGAGCAGTTCTTC. This translates into CASSPGASLGWKGGEQFF. Full variable domain (outside the CDR3, taken from reference TRBV28 and TRBJ2-1): DVKVTQSSRYLVKRTGEKVFLECVQDMDHENMFWYRQDPGLGLRLIYFSYDVKMKEKGDIPEGYSVSREKKERFSLILESASTNQTSMYLCASSPGASLGWKGGEQFFGPGTRLTVL.